One and the same sample provided the 13 T cell receptor beta chains below, sequenced in a study of T cell repertoires in cytomegalovirus infection. Their antigens remain unidentified. TCRdb called the reads again in MiXCR, with one record for every CDR3 protein. The sample yields about 890,000 distinct CDR3 sequences, approximately 31% seen once. Here the sequenced sample was cultured CD8+ T cells from PBMCs, taken from culture after CMV antigen stimulation. These receptors originate from a human donor in good health (CMV status not recorded). Some clones in this sample may be carry-over from other donors' samples.

This clonotype was seen a handful of times. J is TRBJ1-1 and V is TRBV7-9; the D is unclear. The ends were cut back, 5 bases at V and 2 bases at J, with 15 bases in the middle. The CDR3 has 15 residues. CDR1 and CDR2 (germline): SEHNR, FQNEAQ (reference sequence). The CDR3: CASSHSVSGNTEAFF. The CDR3, as DNA: TGTGCCAGCAGCCACAGCGTATCTGGCAACACTGAAGCTTTCTTT.

In this sample, this clonotype turned up a few times. The rearrangement uses TRBV25-1 and TRBJ1-2; 8 bases agree with TRBD1. CDR3 length equals 11 residues. After removal of 9 bases from V and 7 bases from J, the junction contained 4 bases not matched to a gene. Germline CDR1 reads MGHDK; CDR2 reads SYGVNS. The CDR3 reads CASGQGGGYTF. DNA for the CDR3: TGTGCCAGTGGACAGGGAGGTGGCTACACCTTC.

In its sample, this clonotype was seen a few times. V is TRBV5-6 and J is TRBJ1-2; 11 nucleotides line up with TRBD1. CDR3 length: 16 amino acids. The germline gives CDR1 SGHDT, CDR2 YYEEEE. Trimming removed 1 base from V and 4 bases from J; junction bases left unmatched: 6. The CDR3 sequence: CASSLPGTGGIYGYTF. CDR3 nucleotides: TGTGCCAGCAGCTTGCCGGGGACAGGGGGAATCTATGGCTACACCTTC.

In its sample, this clonotype was seen a few times. This rearrangement joins TRBV19 to TRBJ1-5; 8 nucleotides line up with TRBD1. V lost 6 bases to trimming and J lost 5 bases; unmatched junction nucleotides: 6. The length of the CDR3 is 14 residues. Germline assignment: CDR1 LNHDA and CDR2 SQIVND (reference sequence). The CDR3 region is CASSPTGDDQPQHF. In nucleotides, the CDR3 is TGTGCCAGTAGCCCGACAGGGGACGATCAGCCCCAGCATTTT.

About this clonotype: The junction departs from germline at one end; a sequencing error may be responsible. This chain connects TRBV4-1 to TRBJ2-1; 12 nucleotides line up with TRBD2. Germline CDR1 is MGHRA and CDR2 is YSYEKL. This CDR3 has 17 amino acids. CDR3 in amino acids: CASSQPSTSGGYNEQFF. The CDR3 bases are TGTGCCAGCAGCCAACCCTCGACTAGCGGGGGCTACAATGAGCAGTTCTTC.

This chain joins TRBV27 and TRBJ2-6; D is ambiguous. In germline, CDR1 is MNHEY, CDR2 SMNVEV (reference sequence). V was cut by 3 bases and J by 0 bases, with 12 bases left in between. The CDR3 is 17 residues long. The CDR3 protein is CASSFDSLGSGANVLTF. CDR3 sequence (DNA): TGTGCCAGCAGTTTCGATTCGTTGGGCTCTGGGGCCAACGTCCTGACTTTC.

This clonotype showed up many times. The V gene is TRBV7-2, the J gene TRBJ2-3, with D possibly being TRBD2 (5 bases). Looked up from germline, CDR1 is SGHTA and CDR2 is FQGNSA. The CDR3 is 12 amino acids. Trimming cost V 3 bases and J 13 bases, with 14 bases left between them. The chain's CDR3 is CASSFMYDYEYF. The CDR3 nucleotides read TGTGCCAGCAGCTTTATGTACGACTATGAGTATTTT.

CDR3 in DNA: TGTGCCAGCACCTCGGATCTCCGGGGGGGCTACACCTTC. This translates into CASTSDLRGGYTF. The rearrangement links TRBV12-3 or TRBV12-4 to TRBJ1-2; TRBD1 might be the D (5 bases). The CDR3 length is 13 residues. Trimming shortened V by 7 bases and J by 8 bases, and 17 bases separated the two germline ends.

This clonotype was found a few times. This sequence joins TRBV10-3 and TRBJ2-1, with 8 bases that match TRBD2. V gave up 0 bases and J gave up 6 bases; unmatched junction bases: 7. CDR3 length: 16 residues. The germline CDR1 and CDR2 sequences are ENHRY and SYGVKD. The CDR3 here is CAISESLAGFSNEQFF. The DNA of the CDR3 is TGTGCCATCAGTGAGTCTCTAGCGGGTTTCTCCAATGAGCAGTTCTTC.

The DNA of the CDR3 is TGTGCCATCAAGACATCCCCGGGCTCTGGGGCCAACGTCCTGACTTTC. It yields the protein CAIKTSPGSGANVLTF. V usage is TRBV10-3 and J usage is TRBJ2-6; D gene unclear. The CDR3 spans 16 residues. Germline V gene data show CDR1 as ENHRY and CDR2 as SYGVKD. V was pared by 7 bases and J by 0 bases, with 13 bases between.

The V call is TRBV2, the J call TRBJ1-2; D gene unclear. Germline V gene lookup returns CDR1 SNHLY and CDR2 FYNNEI. V dropped 10 bases and J dropped 2 bases, with 17 bases sitting between them. CDR3 size: 14 residues. This chain's CDR3 is CATHSRNPNYGYTF. The CDR3 region has the DNA TGTGCCACCCATTCCAGGAACCCCAACTATGGCTACACCTTC.

In this sample, this clonotype turned up a few times. The V call is TRBV10-3, the J call TRBJ2-1, with unresolved D. Trimming pared 7 bases from V and 0 bases from J, leaving 10 bases between. CDR1 is ENHRY, CDR2 SYGVKD, per germline. The length of the CDR3 is 14 residues. The CDR3 is CAIKKKNSYNEQFF. CDR3 nucleotide sequence: TGTGCCATCAAAAAGAAAAACTCCTACAATGAGCAGTTCTTC.

This clonotype was observed a handful of times. This sequence joins TRBV6-2 or TRBV6-3 and TRBJ1-1; unclear D gene. CDR1 MNHEY and CDR2 SVGEGT come from the germline V gene. Trimming removed 6 bases from V and 6 bases from J, with 8 bases in between. This CDR3 region has 11 residues. The chain's CDR3 is CASSRKAEAFF. CDR3 nucleotide sequence: TGTGCCAGCAGCCGAAAGGCTGAAGCTTTCTTT.